Listed below are T cell receptor beta chains from one sample, sequenced in a study of T cell responses to AZD1222 COVID-19 vaccine. Assay used: immunoSEQ multiplex PCR; TCRdb lists only in-frame clones, some missing. The sample consists of roughly 65,000 clones, more than 70% of them appearing once. The sequences come from peripheral blood, collected on day 0 of AZD1222 vaccination. These receptors originate from an adult in good health. Each CDR3 is given with its conserved first and last residue. Fields, in order: D gene, clone size, J gene, V gene, CDR3 DNA, CDR3 protein. A D gene is named only where the DNA matches it firmly. Size values are once, few and many counts, or a class for expanded clones, and some rows have none.

.	.	TRBJ2-3	TRBV29-1	TGCAGCGTTGGGACGACAGCCGATACGCAGTATTTT	CSVGTTADTQYF
.	.	TRBJ2-7	TRBV18	TGTGCCAGCTCACCGGACGGATTCTACGAGCAGTACTTC	CASSPDGFYEQYF
.	.	TRBJ1-4	TRBV6-6	TGTGCCAGCAGACGAAAATGGGACGCAGCAACTAATGAAAAACTGTTTTTT	CASRRKWDAATNEKLFF
.	few	TRBJ2-1	TRBV19	TGTGCCAGTAGTCCAACAGGGAGCTCCTACAATGAGCAGTTCTTC	CASSPTGSSYNEQFF
.	.	TRBJ1-2	TRBV30	TGTGCCTGGAGTGGGGGGCAGGGGTCCTATGGCTACACCTTC	CAWSGGQGSYGYTF
TRBD1	.	TRBJ1-2	TRBV10-1	TGCGCCAGCAGTGACGACAGGGGTTCGGCGGTCCATGGCTACACCTTC	CASSDDRGSAVHGYTF
TRBD1	.	TRBJ1-4	TRBV2	TGTGCCAGCAGGGACAGGGCATCTAATGAAAAACTGTTTTTT	CASRDRASNEKLFF
TRBD2	.	TRBJ2-1	TRBV27	TGTGCCAGCAGCCGGACTAGCGGGGCGTACAATGAGCAGTTCTTC	CASSRTSGAYNEQFF
TRBD1	.	TRBJ1-2	TRBV5-1	TGCGCCAGCAGCTCGAACCAGGGGGTGGATGGCTACACCTTC	CASSSNQGVDGYTF
.	.	TRBJ2-7	TRBV3-1/TRBV3-2	TGTGCCAGCAGCCAAGACCTCGTGGGGGTCTACGAGCAGTACTTC	CASSQDLVGVYEQYF
TRBD2	.	TRBJ2-7	TRBV6-5	TGTGCCAGCACTACTAGCGGGGGCCGACGCTACGAGCAGTACTTC	CASTTSGGRRYEQYF
.	few	TRBJ2-2	TRBV12-3/TRBV12-4	TGTGCCAGCAGAAAACCTGGGGGGGAGCTGTTTTTT	CASRKPGGELFF
.	.	TRBJ1-3	TRBV9	TGTGCCAGCAGCGTAGGATCGACGGCCCCTGGAAACACCATATATTTT	CASSVGSTAPGNTIYF
.	.	TRBJ1-2	TRBV18	TGTGCCAGCTCCCCCAGGGCGTCGAGGTATGGCTACACCTTC	CASSPRASRYGYTF
.	.	TRBJ2-3	TRBV28	TGTGCCAGCAGTTTACCCCCCAAGTTGTGGAATACGCAGTATTTT	CASSLPPKLWNTQYF
.	.	TRBJ1-3	TRBV5-4	TGTGCCAGCAGCTTTTCTATCGACAGTGGAAACACCATATATTTT	CASSFSIDSGNTIYF
TRBD1	.	TRBJ2-7	TRBV4-1	TGCGCCAGCAGCCCAAACCCGGACAGGGGATACGAGCAGTACTTC	CASSPNPDRGYEQYF
.	.	TRBJ1-2	TRBV28	TGTGCCACCCACGGGGACTTAACTGGCTACACCTTC	CATHGDLTGYTF
.	.	TRBJ1-3	TRBV25-1	TGTGCCAGCAGGAAACAGGGCTCTGGAAACACCATATATTTT	CASRKQGSGNTIYF
.	.	TRBJ2-5	TRBV9	TGTGCCAGCAGCGGCGGGACTGCCCGGGAGACCCAGTACTTC	CASSGGTARETQYF
TRBD1	.	TRBJ1-1	TRBV19	TGTGCCAGTAGTACCCGACAGGGGATGAACACTGAAGCTTTCTTT	CASSTRQGMNTEAFF
.	few	TRBJ1-1	TRBV29-1	TGCAGCAGTAAACACGGGACGGGGAACACTGAAGCTTTCTTT	CSSKHGTGNTEAFF
.	.	TRBJ1-4	TRBV27	TGTGCCAGCAGCCATGCAACTAATGAAAAACTGTTTTTT	CASSHATNEKLFF
.	.	TRBJ1-3	TRBV11-2	TGTGCCAGCAGCCCGATGACCGTCTCTGGAAACACCATATATTTT	CASSPMTVSGNTIYF
.	.	TRBJ1-1	TRBV6-5	TGTGCCAGCACCAAAACCCACTCCAGCACTGAAGCTTTCTTT	CASTKTHSSTEAFF
.	.	TRBJ1-5	TRBV10-2	TGCGCCAGCAGTGGGGATCGGGATTATCCCCAGCATTTT	CASSGDRDYPQHF